The source of this T cell receptor (beta chain) is a study of spatial heterogeneity in lung cancer (dated by TCRdb to the late 2010s). For the study in its entirety: The donors were 65 to 90 patients from the lung TRACERx cohort who had early-stage, untreated non-small cell lung cancer. Follow-up PBMC samples were sequenced whenever available, and the median time to follow-up was approximately two years after resection. More beta-chain than alpha-chain transcripts were consistently detected, likely reflecting higher beta-chain transcript abundance. In the raw uncorrected reads, each unique combination of TCR and UMI appeared more than ten times on average. TCR alpha and beta repertoires were quantitatively compared across multiple tumor regions, matched nontumor lung and blood in non-small cell lung cancer. The study linked features of the TCR repertoire to counts of nonsynonymous mutations, which were determined by whole-exome sequencing of tumor tissue. Both alpha and beta chains were TCR-sequenced in 200 to 250 tumor regions, under 80 matched nontumor lung samples and around 54 PBMC samples obtained at surgery.

This clonotype was detected a few times. What antigen it recognizes has not been identified. No quality values exist for individual bases; no much larger clone is one base distant. The paper as a whole reports these results and caveats: Additional single-cell paired TCR alpha and beta sequencing was considered necessary to confirm, at a functional level, the hypothesis that regional TCRs recognize regional mutations. Ubiquitous expanded tumor TCRs were detected in blood more often at tumor resection than at routine follow-up. Comparisons of baseline and follow-up blood repertoires included only 14 patients.

Receptor amplification or capture employed 5' RACE. Sequencing instrument: NextSeq 500. To allow correction of PCR and sequencing errors, the TCR library protocol tagged every TCR cDNA molecule with a unique molecular identifier. The study's processing was this. Decombinator tools were used for TCR identification, UMI-based error correction and CDR3 extraction. Expanded TCRs were defined as those above a frequency of 2 per 1,000, corresponding to the top 1% of the tumor frequency distribution. Each repertoire was subsampled 100 times to 5,000 TCRs, after which Renyi diversity was computed with the R vegan package. To build CDR3 similarity networks, amino acid triplet string-kernel similarity was used, and CDR3s were connected when their pairwise similarity was above 0.82. TCRdb reworked the public reads: Q25 trimming with fastp, MiXCR clone assembly, productive beta chains retained. Every entry covers one CDR3 protein and lists the most common genes and DNA from its rows. These V and J calls are TCRdb output, not the study's own analysis. The sample has 110,000 or so distinct CDR3 sequences on record, 9.5% to 14% of them singletons. Roughly a quarter of the sample goes to the ten largest clones.

The sample's time point label, decoded: blood at routine non-recurrence follow-up after resection. Without any cell sorting, TCR sequencing was performed on whole RNA extracted either from tumor and nontumor lung tissue or from cryopreserved PBMC samples. Patients were selected for TCR sequencing only if sufficient RNA was available from at least two tumor regions. The CDR3 holds 20 amino acids from the cysteine to the valine. The only DNA kept is the CDR3, 60 bases in frame from the first base. This receptor chain uses TRBV21-1 and TRBJ2-7; the table's D call TRBD1 went unverified against the DNA. TRBV21-1 is listed as a pseudogene. The specimen was PBMCs, collected at follow-up. The receptor's source is a female donor with early-stage non-small cell lung cancer. Here is the DNA: TGTGCCAGCAGCAATTCCCAACTAGGGGGCGGGAGGTTTCACCGCTACGAGCAGTACGTC. Its coded protein is CASSNSQLGGGRFHRYEQYV.